This entry lists 16 T cell receptor beta chains sequenced from one sample in a study of T cell responses to AZD1222 COVID-19 vaccine. Repertoires were generated with immunoSEQ multiplex PCR, while TCRdb's copy carries only in-frame clones and drops some. This sample yields over 140,000 clones, of which 80% to 95% are seen a single time; approximately 4.7% belongs to the top ten. Here the sequenced sample was peripheral blood, taken on day 0 of AZD1222 vaccination. The origin of the receptors is an adult in good health.

This clone was observed a few times. The chain carries TRBV18 and TRBJ2-2; perhaps TRBD2 as D (5 bases). The CDR3 runs 21 residues. V was clipped by 5 bases and J by 2 bases, with 30 bases between them. The germline gives CDR1 KGHSH, CDR2 LQKENI. CDR3 sequence: CASSRWSGTFPSKANTGELFF. The DNA for the CDR3 is TGTGCCAGCTCAAGGTGGTCGGGAACCTTTCCGTCCAAGGCCAACACCGGGGAGCTGTTTTTT.

This chain links TRBV6-1 with TRBJ1-2, with D possibly being TRBD1 (6 bases). From germline, CDR1 is MNHNS and CDR2 SASEGT. V lost 2 bases, J lost 6 bases, and 10 bases lay in between. This CDR3 has 13 amino acids. The CDR3 DNA reads as TGTGCCAGCAGTGAATACCGGACAGATGGCTACACCTTC. Protein sequence: CASSEYRTDGYTF.

The chain uses TRBV9 and TRBJ2-2; D is undetermined. The CDR3 length is 14 residues. The V gene lost 4 bases and the J gene lost 6 bases, with 13 bases spanning the gap. CDR1 SGDLS and CDR2 YYNGEE come from the germline V gene. CDR3 in DNA: TGTGCCAGCAGCTTCACTGACCCCGCCGGGGAGCTGTTTTTT. Translating it yields CASSFTDPAGELFF.

J is TRBJ2-3 and V is TRBV7-9; 14 nucleotides match TRBD2. V was pared by 6 bases and J by 5 bases, with 7 bases of the junction left unmatched. Germline V gene data show CDR1 as SEHNR and CDR2 as FQNEAQ (reference sequence). The CDR3 consists of 16 residues. The CDR3 loop reads CASRPGLAGVVDTQYF. DNA for the CDR3: TGTGCCAGCAGACCGGGACTAGCGGGAGTTGTAGATACGCAGTATTTT.

The V and J genes are TRBV24-1 and TRBJ2-7; no clear D gene. Germline V CDR1 and CDR2: KGHDR, SFDVKD. Between the trimmed V and J ends, which lost 5 bases and 0 bases, there was a span of 4 bases. The CDR3 sequence is 12 residues long. CDR3 sequence (DNA): TGTGCCACCAGTGTCTACTCCTACGAGCAGTACTTC. Protein: CATSVYSYEQYF.

The V call is TRBV7-2, the J call TRBJ1-3, with TRBD1 as a possible D gene (5 bases). V was cut by 6 bases and J by 3 bases, with 12 bases left in between. This CDR3 has 14 residues. Looked up from germline, CDR1 is SGHTA and CDR2 is FQGNSA. In nucleotides, the CDR3 is TGTGCCAGCAGTTCTCAGGGTAATGGAAACACCATATATTTT. Protein product: CASSSQGNGNTIYF.

V is TRBV5-8 and J is TRBJ1-5; no reliable D call. This CDR3 comprises 12 residues. CDR1 and CDR2 (germline): SGHTS, YDEGEE. Between the trimmed V and J ends, which lost 3 bases and 11 bases, there was a span of 12 bases. The CDR3 nucleotides read TGTGCCAGCAGCTCCGCGAGAGAAACCCAGCATTTT. Amino acid sequence: CASSSARETQHF.

The chain is built from TRBV11-2 and TRBJ2-3, with 15 nucleotides matching TRBD2. CDR1 is SGHAT, CDR2 FQNNGV, per germline. This CDR3 is built from 12 residues. V shed 5 bases, J shed 14 bases, and the junction held 2 bases outside the gene matches. The CDR3 spells CASSPGLAGGYF. In DNA, the CDR3 is TGTGCCAGCAGCCCGGGACTAGCGGGAGGGTATTTT.

The V call is TRBV28, the J call TRBJ2-7; 8 bases are shared with TRBD2. The CDR3 extends over 16 amino acids. V lost 4 bases and J lost 2; bases outside the gene matches: 10. Germline-derived CDR1 and CDR2 are MDHEN and SYDVKM. The CDR3 nucleotides read TGTGCCAGCAGTTCCCCTCGGGGAGCGGGGGCCTACGAGCAGTACTTC. This translates into CASSSPRGAGAYEQYF.

The chain carries TRBV5-1 and TRBJ1-1; 7 nucleotides match TRBD1. CDR3 length equals 15 residues. Germline loops: CDR1 SGHRS, CDR2 YFSETQ. The V gene end was trimmed by 4 bases and the J gene end by 0 bases; junction bases not matched to a gene: 6. The CDR3 nucleotides are TGCGCCAGCAGCCGAGCCCAGGGGGTGAACACTGAAGCTTTCTTT. This sequence encodes CASSRAQGVNTEAFF.

In this sample, this clone turned up once. The rearrangement links TRBV20-1 to TRBJ2-7, with 7 bases matching TRBD1. Trimming at V came to 3 bases and at J to 6 bases, leaving 8 bases not matched to a gene. The V gene's germline CDR1 is DFQATT and CDR2 SNEGSKA (reference sequence). The CDR3 sequence is 13 residues long. The CDR3 coding sequence is TGCAGTGCTAGTTCCGACAGGGCCTCCGAGCAGTACTTC. Translation: CSASSDRASEQYF.

This sequence joins TRBV13 and TRBJ2-7; D could derive from TRBD1 or TRBD2 (6 bases each). Germline CDR1 reads PRHDT; CDR2 reads FYEKMQ (reference sequence). The CDR3 is 13 amino acids. The V end was cut by 2 bases, the J end by 6 bases, with 11 bases between. The CDR3 bases are TGTGCCAGCAGCTTACCGGGGGCTCCCGAGCAGTACTTC. Encoded protein: CASSLPGAPEQYF.

This clone appeared a single time. The chain employs TRBV7-6 and TRBJ2-5; D might be TRBD1 (6 bases). Germline V CDR1 and CDR2: SGHVS, FNYEAQ. Deletions cut 3 bases from V and 5 bases from J, with 7 bases between. The CDR3 loop spans 12 amino acids. DNA of the CDR3: TGTGCCAGCAGCTTTGACAGGGAGACCCAGTACTTC. Residues: CASSFDRETQYF.

The chain has TRBV24-1 and TRBJ1-3; no clear D gene. The CDR3 sequence is 14 residues long. Trimming took off 10 bases at V and 0 bases at J, with 12 bases between the two ends. The germline V gene has CDR1 KGHDR and CDR2 SFDVKD. The CDR3 DNA sequence: TGTGCCACGGTTGCCGGCTACTCTGGAAACACCATATATTTT. Translating gives CATVAGYSGNTIYF.

The chain joins TRBV21-1 to TRBJ1-1. TRBV21-1 represents a pseudogene. The CDR3 extends over 17 amino acids. As DNA, the CDR3 is TGTGCCAGCAGCAGGCAAAGGGGTCGGAAACGGGGCACTGAAGCTTTCTTT. Translating it yields CASSRQRGRKRGTEAFF.

This chain uses TRBV28 with TRBJ1-4, with a tentative D call TRBD1 (5 bases). The CDR3 is 16 amino acids. V lost 1 base to trimming and J lost 7 bases, with 16 bases between them. Germline CDR1 and CDR2: MDHEN and SYDVKM. The CDR3, as DNA: TGTGCCAGCAGTTTATCGGGACTCGGGGGGGGTGAAAAACTGTTTTTT. Its translation is CASSLSGLGGGEKLFF. The whole variable domain, filled in from reference TRBV28 and TRBJ1-4, reads DVKVTQSSRYLVKRTGEKVFLECVQDMDHENMFWYRQDPGLGLRLIYFSYDVKMKEKGDIPEGYSVSREKKERFSLILESASTNQTSMYLCASSLSGLGGGEKLFFGSGTQLSVL.